This T cell receptor (beta chain) derives from a study of Ad26.COV2.S vaccination and SARS-CoV-2 variants. Assay: immunoSEQ multiplex PCR; the TCRdb copy retains only in-frame clones and omits some. The repertoire includes 350,000 to 500,000 clones, 85% to 90% of them detected once, and 3.6% sits in the top ten. Treatment defined: some 20 received Ad26.COV2.S at low or high dose, single or two shots; about 5 received placebo; per-sample allocation not given. Sampling was done on day 63 after the first vaccine or placebo injection. Recruitment in Boston yielded a donor of adult age, 18-55 years. An Ad26 vector expressing Wuhan-strain SARS-CoV-2 spike constituted the vaccine. V was shortened by 0 bases and J by 14 bases, with 16 bases between the two germline ends. The CDR3 is made up of 13 amino acids. The germline V gene has CDR1 LGHDT and CDR2 YNNKEL (reference sequence).

Sequencing was performed on peripheral blood, taken in a trial of Ad26.COV2.S vaccine versus placebo. The receptor was isolated from a person between 18 and 65 years old who received the Ad26.COV2.S COVID-19 vaccine or a placebo. The V call is TRBV3-1 (or the pseudogene TRBV3-2), the J call TRBJ2-5; the D gene could be TRBD1 or TRBD2 (6 bases each). CDR3 bases: TGTGCCAGCAGCCAAGAGAACGGGGGCCCGGGATACTTC. Translating it yields CASSQENGGPGYF.